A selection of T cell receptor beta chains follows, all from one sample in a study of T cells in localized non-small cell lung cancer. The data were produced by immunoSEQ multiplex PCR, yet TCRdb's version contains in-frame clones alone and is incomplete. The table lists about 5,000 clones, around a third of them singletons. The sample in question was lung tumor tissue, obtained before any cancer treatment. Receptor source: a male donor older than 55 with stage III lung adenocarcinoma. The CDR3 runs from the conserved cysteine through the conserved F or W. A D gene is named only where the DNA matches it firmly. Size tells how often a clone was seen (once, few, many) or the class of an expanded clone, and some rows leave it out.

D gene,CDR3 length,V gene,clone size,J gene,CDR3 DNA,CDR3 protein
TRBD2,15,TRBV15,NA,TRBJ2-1,TGTGCCACCAGAGACGGACTAGCGGGAGGCAATGAGCAGTTCTTC,CATRDGLAGGNEQFF
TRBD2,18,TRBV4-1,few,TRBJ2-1,TGCGCCAGCAGCCAAGATCCGGCGACTAGCGGGATGTACAATGAGCAGTTCTTC,CASSQDPATSGMYNEQFF
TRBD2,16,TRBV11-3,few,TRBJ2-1,TGTGCCAGCAGCCCTCGACTAGCGGGAGGGCCGAATGAGCAGTTCTTC,CASSPRLAGGPNEQFF
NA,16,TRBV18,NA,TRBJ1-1,TGTGCCAGCTCACCGAACCCCTACGGCGCGAACACTGAAGCTTTCTTT,CASSPNPYGANTEAFF
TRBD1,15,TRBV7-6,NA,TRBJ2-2,TGTGCCAGCAGCTTAAGACAGGGAGTCACCGGGGAGCTGTTTTTT,CASSLRQGVTGELFF
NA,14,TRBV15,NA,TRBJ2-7,TGTGCCACCAGCAGAGATTCGGGGAGATCCGAGCAGTACTTC,CATSRDSGRSEQYF
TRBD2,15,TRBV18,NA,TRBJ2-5,TGTGCCAGCTCGTGGGGACTAGCGGGAGTAGAGACCCAGTACTTC,CASSWGLAGVETQYF
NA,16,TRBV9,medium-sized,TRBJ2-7,TGTGCCAGCAGCGTAGCTCCTGGGGCGCAGGGCTACGAGCAGTACTTC,CASSVAPGAQGYEQYF
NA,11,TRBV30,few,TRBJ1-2,TGTGCCTGGAGTGAGGGAGGGGGCTACACCTTC,CAWSEGGGYTF
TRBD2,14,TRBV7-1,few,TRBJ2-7,TGTGCCAGCAGCTTAACTGGCGGGAGTGCGGTGCAGTACTTC,CASSLTGGSAVQYF
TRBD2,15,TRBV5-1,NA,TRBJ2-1,TGCGCCAGCAGCTCGGGACTCCCGGGGGGCAATGAGCAGTTCTTC,CASSSGLPGGNEQFF
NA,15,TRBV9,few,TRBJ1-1,TGTGCCAGCAGCGTAGAGGACACCTTGAACACTGAAGCTTTCTTT,CASSVEDTLNTEAFF
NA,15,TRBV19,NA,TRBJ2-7,TGTGCCAGTAGTACGCTAGGAGCCGTTCCCTACGAGCAGTACTTC,CASSTLGAVPYEQYF
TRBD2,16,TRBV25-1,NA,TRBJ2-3,TGTGCCAGCAGTGAATACCCTAGCGGGGGCACAGATACGCAGTATTTT,CASSEYPSGGTDTQYF
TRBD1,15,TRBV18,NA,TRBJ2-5,TGTGCCAGCTCACCCCAAGGGACAGGGGGAGAGACCCAGTACTTC,CASSPQGTGGETQYF
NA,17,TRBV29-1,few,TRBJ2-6,TGCAGCGTTGGGGCGCACAGGGATGGCGCTGGGGCCAACGTCCTGACTTTC,CSVGAHRDGAGANVLTF
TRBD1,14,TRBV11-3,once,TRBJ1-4,TGTGCCAGCAGCTTGACAGGGGCAGGTGAAAAACTGTTTTTT,CASSLTGAGEKLFF
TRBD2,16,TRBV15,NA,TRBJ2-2,TGTGCCACCAGCAGAGGTCGACTAGCGGATACCGGGGAGCTGTTTTTT,CATSRGRLADTGELFF
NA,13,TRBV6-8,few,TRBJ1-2,TGTGCCAGCAGTAGAGACAGAATCTATGGCTACACCTTC,CASSRDRIYGYTF
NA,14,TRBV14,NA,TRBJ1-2,TGTGCCAGCAGCCAAGATTTTCGCAACTATGGCTACACCTTC,CASSQDFRNYGYTF
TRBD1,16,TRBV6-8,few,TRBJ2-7,TGTGCCAGCAGTCCCCGGGACAGGGGACTCTCCTACGAGCAGTACTTC,CASSPRDRGLSYEQYF
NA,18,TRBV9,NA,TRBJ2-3,TGTGCCAGCAGCGTAGAGCCCCGGAGGGCCAGGGGATCAGATACGCAGTATTTT,CASSVEPRRARGSDTQYF